This T cell receptor (beta chain) is from a study of cytomegalovirus exposure and HLA in healthy donors. About the research overall: Earlier findings included roughly 120 million unique TCR beta sequences obtained from 170 million or so T cells. Study-wide results and limits: An analysis done earlier found most TCR beta V segments productive about 87% or about 30% of the time. The authors listed 150 to 200 TCR beta chains as cytomegalovirus-associated.

Concerning this clone: Its antigen is unknown.

CDR3 length equals 16 residues. CDR1 and CDR2 (germline): SEHNR, FQNEAQ (reference sequence). Trimming took off 1 base at V and 4 bases at J, with 16 bases between the two ends. 60 Vbeta and 13 Jbeta primers were used in PCR. Data came from immunoSEQ multiplex PCR; TCRdb stores just in-frame clones and leaves some out. The data contain some 150,000 clones, around nine tenths of them singletons. The sequenced material came from PBMCs. This sequence originates from a woman aged 25 to 39 in good health and CMV-seronegative. This chain links TRBV7-9 with TRBJ1-2; D may be TRBD1 (5 bases). This CDR3 is CASSLGPGLSLYGYTF. CDR3 sequence (DNA): TGTGCCAGCAGCTTAGGGCCGGGACTTTCCCTCTATGGCTACACCTTC.